Listed below are T cell receptor beta chains from one sample, sequenced in a study of human T cells and chemical hapten exposure. TCRdb passed the RACE reads through MiXCR, listing each CDR3 protein once. The sample includes tens of thousands of distinct CDR3 sequences, about a tenth seen only once; the top ten take about 5.2%. The sequencing used whole blood, collected in connection with sensitization to the hapten diphenylcyclopropenone (DPC). These receptors came from a woman between 50 and 59 years old with alopecia areata. Some clones in this sample may be carry-over from other donors' samples. Both conserved end residues are part of each CDR3. D genes are given only for firm matches. Clone size is shown for a subset of rows, as once, few, many or a class of expanded clone.

abundance	v_gene	d_gene	j_gene	CDR3aa	CDR3nt
many	TRBV12-3/TRBV12-4	TRBD1	TRBJ1-5	CASTLDRAPNQPQHF	TGTGCCAGCACCCTCGACAGGGCTCCCAATCAGCCCCAGCATTTT
NA	TRBV28	NA	TRBJ1-2	CASSPRDGYGYTF	TGTGCCAGCAGTCCCAGGGACGGCTATGGCTACACCTTC
many	TRBV20-1	TRBD1	TRBJ2-1	CSAVGQQYNEQFF	TGCAGTGCTGTGGGACAGCAATACAATGAGCAGTTCTTC
NA	TRBV28	TRBD2	TRBJ2-3	CASSSPVRLADTDTQYF	TGTGCCAGCAGCTCCCCGGTCCGACTAGCAGATACAGATACGCAGTATTTT
many	TRBV18	NA	TRBJ1-5	CASSPSFVSQPQHF	TGTGCCAGCTCACCAAGTTTCGTGTCTCAACCCCAGCATTTT
many	TRBV7-9	NA	TRBJ2-3	CASSLGATEGDTQYF	TGTGCCAGCAGCTTGGGAGCGACGGAGGGAGATACGCAGTATTTT
many	TRBV12-3/TRBV12-4	TRBD1	TRBJ1-5	CASSLIGQGANQPQHF	TGTGCCAGCAGTTTAATCGGGCAGGGGGCAAATCAGCCCCAGCATTTT
NA	TRBV5-1	TRBD1	TRBJ2-2	CASSLDRGRTGELFF	TGCGCCAGCAGCTTGGACAGGGGGCGAACCGGGGAGCTGTTTTTT
NA	TRBV29-1	NA	TRBJ2-7	CSVERDSAREQYF	TGCAGCGTAGAGAGGGACTCTGCGAGGGAGCAGTACTTC
NA	TRBV11-1	NA	TRBJ1-3	CASSSTDSGNTIYF	TGTGCCAGCAGTTCGACAGACTCTGGAAACACCATATATTTT